This TCR beta chain was identified in a study of T cells after yellow fever vaccination. Study summary: Fractions containing few cells were prepared with SMART-Seq v4 Ultra Low Input.

In TCRdb, the 5' RACE reads were re-called with MiXCR into one record per CDR3 protein. The sample holds a few hundred thousand distinct CDR3 sequences, approximately 4% seen once. General study findings and limits: Post-booster repertoires contained most primary-vaccination clones again (roughly 97% CD4, roughly 90% CD8).

The table lists this clonotype with many counts. What it recognizes is unknown. The TCR sequence derives from a man in his late teens or twenties who received the YFV17D yellow fever vaccine. The sample consisted of PBMCs, taken 5 days after the yellow fever booster vaccination.

Here the CDR3 reads CASSSGEQYF. CDR3 DNA: TGTGCCAGCAGTTCGGGGGAGCAGTACTTC. The rearrangement joins TRBV12-3 or TRBV12-4 to TRBJ2-7; D is possibly TRBD2 (5 bases). Between the trimmed V and J ends, which lost 4 bases and 7 bases, there was a span of 5 bases. The CDR3 spans 10 residues.